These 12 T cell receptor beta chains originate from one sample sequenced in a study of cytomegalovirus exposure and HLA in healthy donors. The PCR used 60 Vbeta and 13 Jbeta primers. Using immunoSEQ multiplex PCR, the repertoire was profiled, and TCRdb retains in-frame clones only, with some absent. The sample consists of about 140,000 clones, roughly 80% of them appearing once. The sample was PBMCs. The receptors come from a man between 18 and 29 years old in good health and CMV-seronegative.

The CDR3 loop reads CASSLSQGFWRTEAFF. Here the CDR3 DNA reads TGTGCCAGCAGTTTATCTCAGGGTTTTTGGCGCACTGAAGCTTTCTTT. The V and J genes are TRBV27 and TRBJ1-1; a weak D match, TRBD1 (5 bases). V was shortened by 0 bases and J by 4 bases, with 15 bases between the two germline ends. This CDR3 has 16 amino acids. CDR1 MNHEY and CDR2 SMNVEV come from the germline V gene (reference sequence).

CDR3 bases: TGCGCCAGCAGCTTAGGCAGGGCCAGGGAGACCCAGTACTTC. Translating gives CASSLGRARETQYF. The chain couples TRBV5-1 to TRBJ2-5; tentative D call: TRBD1 (5 bases). Trimming removed 2 bases at V and 5 bases at J, with 13 bases between. The CDR3 is 14 residues long. Germline CDR1 SGHRS, CDR2 YFSETQ.

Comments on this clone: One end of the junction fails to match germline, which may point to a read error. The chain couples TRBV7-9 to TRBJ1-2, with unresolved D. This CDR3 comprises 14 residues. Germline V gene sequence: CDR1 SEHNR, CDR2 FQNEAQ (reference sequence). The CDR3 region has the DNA TGTTCCAGCAGCTTAATTACCAGTAACTATGGCTACACCTTC. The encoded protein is CSSSLITSNYGYTF.

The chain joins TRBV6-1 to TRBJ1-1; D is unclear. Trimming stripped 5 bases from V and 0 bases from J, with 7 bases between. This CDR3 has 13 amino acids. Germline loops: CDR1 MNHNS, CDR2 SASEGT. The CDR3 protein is CASSQVLNTEAFF. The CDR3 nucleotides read TGTGCCAGCAGTCAGGTGTTGAACACTGAAGCTTTCTTT.

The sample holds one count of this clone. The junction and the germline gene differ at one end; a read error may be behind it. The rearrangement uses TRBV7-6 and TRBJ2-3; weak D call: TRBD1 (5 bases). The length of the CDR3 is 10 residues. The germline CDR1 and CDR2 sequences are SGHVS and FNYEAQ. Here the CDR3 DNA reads TGTGCCAGCATCCGATTTAGGACAAGCTTT. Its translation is CASIRFRTSF.

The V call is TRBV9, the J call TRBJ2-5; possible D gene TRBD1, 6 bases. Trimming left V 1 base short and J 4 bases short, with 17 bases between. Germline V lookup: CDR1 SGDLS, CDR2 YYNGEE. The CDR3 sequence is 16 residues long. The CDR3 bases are TGTGCCAGCAGCGTAAACCAGGGGCGCTTGGTAGAGACCCAGTACTTC. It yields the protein CASSVNQGRLVETQYF.

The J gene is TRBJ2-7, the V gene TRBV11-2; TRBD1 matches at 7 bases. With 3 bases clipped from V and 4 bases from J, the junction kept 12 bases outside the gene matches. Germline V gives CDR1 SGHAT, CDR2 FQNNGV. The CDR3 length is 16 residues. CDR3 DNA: TGTGCCAGCAGCTTCCACAGGGGCCCCTTTCTTTACGAGCAGTACTTC. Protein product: CASSFHRGPFLYEQYF.

CDR3 amino acids: CASRTTKTGGGKNIQYF. In DNA form, the CDR3 reads TGTGCCAGTAGAACTACGAAGACAGGGGGGGGCAAAAACATTCAGTACTTC. The gene calls are TRBV19 and TRBJ2-4, with 9 nucleotides matching TRBD1. V shed 6 bases, J shed 3 bases, and the junction held 12 bases outside the gene matches. Germline lookup yields CDR1 LNHDA and CDR2 SQIVND (reference sequence). The CDR3 runs 17 residues.

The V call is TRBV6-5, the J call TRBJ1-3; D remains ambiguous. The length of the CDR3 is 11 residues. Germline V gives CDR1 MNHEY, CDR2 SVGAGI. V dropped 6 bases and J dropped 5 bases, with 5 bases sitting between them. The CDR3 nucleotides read TGTGCCAGCAGGAACAGAAACACCATATATTTT. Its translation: CASRNRNTIYF.

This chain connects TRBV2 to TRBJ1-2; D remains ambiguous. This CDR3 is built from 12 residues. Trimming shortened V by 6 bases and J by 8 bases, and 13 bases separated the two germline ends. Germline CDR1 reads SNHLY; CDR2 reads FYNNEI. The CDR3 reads CASRYTTGGYTF. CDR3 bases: TGTGCCAGCAGGTACACCACCGGGGGCTACACCTTC.

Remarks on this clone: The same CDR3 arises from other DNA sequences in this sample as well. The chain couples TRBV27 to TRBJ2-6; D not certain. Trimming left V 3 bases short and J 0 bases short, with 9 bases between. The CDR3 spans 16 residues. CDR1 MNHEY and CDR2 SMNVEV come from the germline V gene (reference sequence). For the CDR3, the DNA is TGTGCCAGCAGTTTCGGTCGTACCTCTGGGGCCAACGTCCTGACTTTC. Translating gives CASSFGRTSGANVLTF.

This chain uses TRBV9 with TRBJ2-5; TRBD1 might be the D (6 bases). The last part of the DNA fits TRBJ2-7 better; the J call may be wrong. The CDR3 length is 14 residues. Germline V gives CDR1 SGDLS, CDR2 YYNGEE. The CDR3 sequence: CASSVGRQAYEQYF. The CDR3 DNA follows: TGTGCCAGCAGCGTGGGGCGACAGGCGTACGAGCAGTACTTC.